The TCR beta chain under discussion was sequenced for a study of Tregs in tolerant kidney transplant recipients. Whole-study findings and limits: Biological reproducibility was not directly addressed in this study.

With respect to this clone: Its antigen is unknown.

With 2 bases removed from V and 0 bases from J, the gap between germline ends came to 12 bases. The CDR3 sequence is 16 residues long. The germline gives CDR1 SGHKS, CDR2 YYEKEE (reference sequence). TCRdb keeps only in-frame clones here, not all; method: immunoSEQ multiplex PCR. The table has roughly 120,000 clones, approximately 90% seen once. Unstimulated Tregs (CD4+CD25+CD127-) and CD4+CD25- non-Tregs were sorted from PBMCs. The specimen sequenced was CD4+ T cells from blood. The chain combines TRBV5-5 with TRBJ2-4; the D is unclear. The sequence derives from a human donor in good health. The CDR3 coding sequence is TGTGCCAGCAGCTTAGGCAGGATTATAGCCAAAAACATTCAGTACTTC. This translates into CASSLGRIIAKNIQYF.